One TCR beta chain is described in this entry. Its antigen target is currently unknown. Base-call qualities are not available, and no considerably larger clone is one nucleotide away. Receptors were amplified or captured by the immunoSEQ multiplex PCR assay. For the multiplex PCR, a mixture combining 60 forward primers for TCR Vbeta segments and 13 reverse primers for TCR Jbeta segments was used. A multiplex PCR assay on genomic DNA amplified the CDR3 region of rearranged TCR beta genes. The Illumina HiSeq System was used to sequence the amplified TCR beta libraries as 87-base-pair reads. On the authors' methods: Across the 600 to 700 repertoires, a later analysis counted tens of millions of unique TCR beta chains, approximately 12 million of which were shared by at least two donors. Raw reads were error-corrected and collapsed into unique sequences by a nearest-neighbor algorithm in which closely related sequences were merged to remove PCR and sequencing errors. To assign V, D and J gene segments, CDR3 sequences were aligned to IMGT reference sequences. Each retained sequence needed at least a six-nucleotide match to both a V gene segment and a J gene segment. Rearrangements were called productive when the CDR3 lacked stop codons and stayed in frame with V and J; all others were non-productive. Following IMGT convention, CDR3 was defined as the stretch from the second conserved V-encoded cysteine up to the conserved J-encoded phenylalanine. The earlier analysis of fewer than 750 of the donors excluded sequences that lacked an unambiguous match to a single V gene segment. In an earlier analysis of 587 of the donors, V segments were called functional above 56.7% productive rearrangements and were called segregating when the between-donor standard deviation exceeded 5%. A statistical classification framework was built to diagnose cytomegalovirus status from the catalog of TCR beta chain sequences. In a later analysis, TCR nucleotide sequences were compared against IMGT/GENE-DB human TR gene sequences so that V and J genes could be assigned. The TCRdist pipeline was used in a later analysis to assign CDR3 sequences and most-parsimonious VDJ recombination scenarios. In a later analysis, every TCR beta chain was defined by the combination of its CDR3 amino acid sequence and its V-gene family, and reads without a unique V-gene family were dropped. In a later analysis, some 600 highly shared, low-generation-probability nucleotide sequences were removed to address suspected cross-contamination and a sequencing artifact. A later analysis calculated a clonal expansion index for each public chain from normalized within-repertoire ranks of inferred template counts. Generation probabilities in a later analysis came from a VDJ recombination model fitted to out-of-frame rearrangements, and those results were checked against IGoR. In a later analysis, hypergeometric tests were used to score TCR-TCR, TCR-HLA and TCR-CMV co-occurrence, with a repertoire-size bias correction applied to TCR pairs. False discovery rates were estimated in a later analysis by permuting HLA or CMV assignments 20 times. In a later analysis, co-occurring TCRs were grouped using DBSCAN, with TCRdist sequence similarity added in when clustering inside HLA-allele-positive subsets. Repertoires with fewer than 30,000 or more than 120,000 public chains, plus five repertoires with anomalous nucleotide sharing, were excluded from co-occurrence clustering. Held by TCRdb, this immuneACCESS table contains in-frame sequences only and omits some clones. Under half of the omission traces to an unresolved V gene where checked; the cause of the rest is unknown. V and J calls and clone size are copied from that table; D and trimming were computed from the DNA. The sample table holds hundreds of thousands of clones, of which about 81% were seen once. The ten largest clones add up to 4.5% to 7% of the sample.

The cohort consisted of more than 650 healthy bone marrow donors. All cohort members were sampled while nominally healthy, although unrecorded immune exposures were likely present. The donor tested CMV seropositive and was one of the 289 seropositive cohort members. A peripheral blood sample was collected from each donor, and TCR beta sequencing was performed on peripheral blood mononuclear cells. The Qiagen DNeasy Blood Extraction Kit was used to extract genomic DNA from the blood cell samples. This sample was included in a study of cytomegalovirus exposure and HLA in healthy donors (TCRdb year 2017). Background for the entire study: An earlier analysis of roughly 570 of the donors reported approximately 260 Gb of sequence data and 117 million unique TCR beta sequences obtained from about 170 million T cells. The number of typed donors differed by locus: about 620-640 for A, B, C, DRB1 and DQB1; 500 to 550 for DQA1; over 600 for DPA1; and around 490 for DPB1. Several DR-DQ haplotypes were treated as single units for association and clustering because of strong linkage in the cohort. Both class I and class II loci were covered by HLA typing, at four-digit resolution. The study used immunosequencing to profile the T cell repertoires of 666 subjects and linked those repertoires to cytomegalovirus serostatus. Rather than drawing on any new phenotypic data, the later analysis identified candidate immune exposures from TCR beta sequences and the way those sequences occurred across donors. Among about 400 genotyped donors of the cohort, an average of around 250,000 unique TCR beta nucleotide sequences was sequenced per donor, of which 15% to 20% were non-productive. To predict cytomegalovirus infection status, the study brought together high-throughput TCR immunosequencing, statistical association of individual TCRs with disease status, and machine learning. An early release covering roughly 600 HLA-typed donors comprised about 300 gigabases of sequencing data and tens of millions of unique TCR sequences. A separate validation cohort of approximately 120 different subjects was used in addition to the roughly 700-subject first cohort. Of the approximately 400 genotyped donors, around 81% fell in the genetic ancestry cluster associated with self-reported Caucasian donors. An earlier analysis of several hundred of the donors applied high-throughput TCR beta sequencing to assess whether each TCR beta V gene segment acted as functional or pseudogenic. In a later genetic analysis, genome-wide SNP genotypes for about three fifths of the 666 donors were used, and that subset was treated as a discovery cohort. Alongside the repertoire data, information on donor age, sex, ethnicity and CMV serostatus was compiled. The study aimed to test whether signatures of past pathogen exposure could be identified by cataloging public T cell receptors. Every repertoire in the discovery cohort had been generated on one and the same sequencing platform. To study patterns of TCR occurrence, a later analysis re-analyzed previously published TCR beta repertoires from several hundred donors and added high-resolution HLA genotyping.

Overall results and qualifications from the work: It was suggested by the authors that the approach could potentially be generalized to other disease states and immunological phenotypes. Linkage disequilibrium might explain the correlated functional status among segregating V segments, but an unknown experimental factor could not be ruled out. Several of the top co-occurrence clusters appeared to be linked to parvovirus B19, influenza, CMV and Epstein-Barr virus, according to a later analysis. The only immune exposure information available for the cohort was CMV serostatus. When HLA alleles, especially DR and DQ, strongly co-occurred, attributing TCR associations to individual alleles was difficult. A cluster of highly shared sequence variants was judged likely to represent a technical artifact of the sequencing pipeline. A later genetic analysis associated a missense DCLRE1C variant with V-gene and J-gene trimming of TCR beta chains, and an independent cohort replicated the association. In the study, around 160 TCR beta chains were listed as associated with cytomegalovirus. Most TCR sequences were seen in very few donors, while some public TCRs were found in many individuals. This cohort had only TCR beta chains sequenced, and the lack of alpha or paired-chain data limited which features could be detected. A later analysis found that most CMV-associated TCR beta chains appeared HLA-restricted, with HLA associations seemingly driven largely by CMV exposure. In vitro tests confirmed that a few of the cytomegalovirus-associated TCR beta chains recognize cytomegalovirus antigens. In a later genetic analysis, fewer N-insertions in productive TCRs were reported among donors in an Asian-associated ancestry cluster than the roughly 640-donor mean. Specific HLA alleles were associated with roughly 16,000 TCR beta sequences at a false discovery rate of 0.05 in a later analysis. In an earlier analysis of over 550 of the donors, most TCR beta V segments were observed in productive rearrangements about 90% or about 30% of the time, broadly matching IMGT annotations. A further reported finding was that TCR beta sequences accurately predicted the HLA-A and HLA-B alleles for most subjects in the first cohort. Because some donors lacked HLA typing at each locus, the association tests relied only on the typed subset. The presence/absence analyses assumed that sequencing depth was roughly uniform across donors, and that assumption may not be true. The earlier analysis of some 540 of the donors excluded roughly 16 rarely observed V segments, including chromosome 9 orphons, because counts were too low. In a later analysis, HLA-associated TCR beta chains were found to be more clonally expanded and to have lower generation probabilities than equally common non-associated chains. In a later analysis, the rate of TCR association differed among HLA loci, with DRB1 alleles having the most associated TCRs and HLA-C alleles having the fewest. In both the original and validation cohorts, the classifier was reported to diagnose cytomegalovirus status with high specificity and sensitivity.

Sequences were obtained from PBMCs. This receptor was obtained from a man aged 35 to 55 in good health and CMV-seropositive.

The CDR3 is CASSSGTGGYEQYF. In nucleotide form, the sequence is TGTGCCAGCAGCTCCGGGACAGGGGGGTACGAGCAGTACTTC. The sequence links TRBV9 to TRBJ2-7; the junction holds 11 bases that match TRBD1. Its CDR3 holds 14 amino acids, cysteine through phenylalanine. Only the CDR3 region is kept as DNA, spanning 42 bases read in frame from base 1. Relative to germline, V is missing 4 bases and J is missing 4 bases, with 4 bases of the junction outside any gene match. The CDR1 and CDR2 encoded by the germline V gene are SGDLS and YYNGEE.